This T cell receptor beta chain appears in the sequencing data of a study of brain T cells in children with intractable seizures. Profiled with immunoSEQ multiplex PCR; TCRdb holds only in-frame clones, not every one. The sample holds about 340,000 clones, 93% seen once. Time point noted: blood from clinic visit 5 months post-surgery; TSC patient then seizure free. The CDR3 runs 13 residues. With 4 bases removed from V and 2 bases from J, the gap between germline ends came to 9 bases. CDR1 is MNHEY, CDR2 SVGEGT, per germline. The sample was peripheral blood, taken about 5 months after surgery. This TCR came from a boy younger than two with tuberous sclerosis and intractable seizures. The rearrangement uses TRBV6-2 or TRBV6-3 and TRBJ2-7; tentative D call: TRBD2 (6 bases). As DNA, the CDR3 is TGTGCCAGCAGTTTTGGGGGGACCTACGAGCAGTACTTC. Translated: CASSFGGTYEQYF.